Listed below are T cell receptor beta chains from one sample, sequenced in a study of blood T cell repertoires in COVID-19. Produced via immunoSEQ multiplex PCR; TCRdb's table is partial and in-frame only. In the table there are roughly 68,000 clones, 87% of which are singletons. The sequencing sample was made of peripheral blood. The receptors here all came from a man between 50 and 59 years old with active COVID-19. The CDR3 runs from the conserved cysteine through the conserved F or W.

j_call | v_call | cdr3_aa
TRBJ1-5 | TRBV27 | CASRGTGGSMSQHF
TRBJ2-3 | TRBV19 | CASSNGQLFTDTQYF
TRBJ1-4 | TRBV5-5 | CASSLLPNEKLFF
TRBJ2-1 | TRBV28 | CASSLPGTSSNEQFF
TRBJ1-4 | TRBV4-2 | CASSQVVTAFPTNEKLFF
TRBJ2-2 | TRBV7-3 | CASSLTGQGNTGELFF
TRBJ1-3 | TRBV9 | CASSVAPLGTGNTIYF
TRBJ1-5 | TRBV28 | CASSSTGLNQPQHF
TRBJ2-7 | TRBV27 | CASSPLGRLGAEQYF
TRBJ2-5 | TRBV7-2 | CASSFAGGRSYQETQYF
TRBJ1-2 | TRBV20-1 | CSASETRYGYTF
TRBJ2-7 | TRBV11-3 | CASSLEGGAIEQYF
TRBJ1-6 | TRBV18 | CASSPGGDSPLHF
TRBJ1-5 | TRBV2 | CASSVEISGNQPQHF
TRBJ2-7 | TRBV27 | CASSLSTSSGEQYF
TRBJ1-1 | TRBV6-1 | CASSESGMDTEAFF
TRBJ1-1 | TRBV18 | CASSRTGAYTEAFF
TRBJ2-1 | TRBV18 | CASSPGQGAYEQFF
TRBJ1-5 | TRBV12-3/TRBV12-4 | CASSRTDQPQHF
TRBJ2-7 | TRBV27 | CASSGSSYEQYF
TRBJ1-1 | TRBV28 | CARLQGVDTEAFF
TRBJ2-3 | TRBV7-2 | CASSLVGAGEDTQYF
TRBJ2-7 | TRBV7-2 | CASSLAVAFTFYEQYF
TRBJ2-7 | TRBV7-9 | CASSPPGQGSYEQYF
TRBJ1-5 | TRBV28 | CASSLGQGATRGQPQHF
TRBJ1-1 | TRBV30 | CAWSVQWAKAFF
TRBJ2-1 | TRBV2 | CASRGLAGDSYNEQFF
TRBJ2-3 | TRBV7-2 | CASSLSGGPGDTQYF
TRBJ1-5 | TRBV28 | CASSLGGGDQPQHF
TRBJ2-4 | TRBV6-2/TRBV6-3 | CASSRPEARNIQYF
TRBJ2-2 | TRBV9 | CASSASGTSDTGELFF
TRBJ1-6 | TRBV5-5 | CASSLQGSGSPLHF
TRBJ2-7 | TRBV5-4 | CASSSSRERTYEQYF